This T cell receptor beta chain was sequenced during a study of cytomegalovirus exposure and HLA in healthy donors. Overall study: Researchers found that roughly 81% of under 450 genotyped donors fell within the Caucasian-associated ancestry cluster. Findings and caveats of the study: The authors later linked a missense DCLRE1C variant to TCR beta V- and J-gene trimming. Excluded were some V segments that proved indistinguishable, including TRBV6-2 and TRBV6-3. Associated with cytomegalovirus, according to the listing, were 150 to 200 TCR beta chains.

PCR used 60 Vbeta primers and 13 Jbeta primers. Profiling relied on immunoSEQ multiplex PCR, and the TCRdb table lists in-frame clones only, not all of them. This sample yields some 120,000 clones, of which about 8.6% are seen a single time; approximately 6% belongs to the top ten. This CDR3 contains 13 residues. Trimming took 7 bases from V and 0 from J, leaving 12 bases between them. Germline CDR1 and CDR2: SQVTM and ANQGSEA. The sample holds a few counts of this clone. The antigen is unknown. V usage is TRBV29-1 and J usage is TRBJ1-2; weak D call: TRBD1 (5 bases). The sequenced sample consisted of PBMCs. The origin of this receptor is a woman in her forties in good health and CMV-seropositive. The CDR3: CSGSTETNYGYTF. The CDR3 DNA reads as TGCAGCGGATCGACAGAAACTAACTATGGCTACACCTTC.